This T cell receptor (beta chain) was identified in a study of breast tumors, draining lymph nodes, adjacent tissues. The study, taken as a whole, reports: Tumor T cell lymph node origin was a supported hypothesis, not proven.

Trimming shortened V by 3 bases and J by 0 bases, and 15 bases separated the two germline ends. There are 16 residues in the CDR3. Germline V gene data show CDR1 as SGHAT and CDR2 as FQDESV (reference sequence). This clonotype was counted at least ten times. No antigen is known for it. Each CDR3 protein is one row after TCRdb ran MiXCR on the multiplex PCR reads. The sample shows about 200,000 distinct CDR3 sequences, approximately 31% of them seen only once. Axillary draining lymph nodes of breast cancer patients supplied the node samples. Sequencing used axillary lymph node tissue. This clonotype originated in a female donor with breast cancer. Some clones in this sample may be carry-over from other donors' samples. V gene TRBV11-1 combines with J gene TRBJ2-7; D is perhaps TRBD2 (5 bases). The CDR3: CASSLRPRGLSYEQYF. The DNA of the CDR3 is TGTGCCAGCAGCTTGCGACCCCGAGGACTCTCCTACGAGCAGTACTTC.